This TCR beta chain stems from a study of T cells in Graves' hyperthyroidism and ophthalmopathy. TCR beta CDR3 regions were amplified from RNA transcripts. The HTBI primer set was used in a first-round RT-PCR of the TCR CDR3. Each CDR3 protein gets one entry after TCRdb re-called the multiplex PCR reads with MiXCR. The sample comprises 500,000 to 800,000 distinct CDR3 sequences, over 40% of which are singletons, and approximately 7.2% rests with the top ten. The CDR3 totals 13 residues. Germline CDR1 reads SEHNR; CDR2 reads FQNEAQ (reference sequence). V shed 3 bases, J shed 11 bases, and the junction held 7 bases outside the gene matches.

V and J are TRBV7-9 and TRBJ1-1, with 9 bases lining up with TRBD1. Source material: peripheral blood or thyroid tissue (not recorded which). The TCR originated in an adult man with Graves' disease, either hyperthyroidism or ophthalmopathy (not recorded which). DNA of the CDR3: TGTGCCAGCAGCTTCCGGGACAGGGCGGAGGCTTTCTTT. Its translation is CASSFRDRAEAFF.